Listed here is a single T cell receptor (beta chain). The antigen remains undetermined. TCRdb keeps only in-frame clones here, not all; method: immunoSEQ multiplex PCR. The table has roughly 76,000 clones, approximately 90% seen once. Documented time point: peripheral blood 6 weeks after treatment start. Per-patient samples, pretreatment and on-treatment, numbered 1 to 8. This specimen comes from a study of PD-L1 blockade in urothelial cancer. Overall study context: Analysis of the blood was performed 3 weeks (second dose) and 6 weeks after treatment start.

Notes on the study in general: Where pretreatment blood TCR clonality fell below the median, better survival was predicted.

The CDR3 loop spans 15 amino acids. Germline values: CDR1 LNHDA, CDR2 SQIVND (reference sequence). V was shortened by 6 bases and J by 0 bases, with 13 bases between the two germline ends. The sample consisted of PBMCs, taken around atezolizumab (anti-PD-L1) treatment. The TCR comes from an elderly woman with urothelial cancer. V usage is TRBV19 and J usage is TRBJ2-3; D is perhaps TRBD1 (5 bases). The DNA for the CDR3 is TGTGCCAGTAGACCCGTGGGGCTCAGCACAGATACGCAGTATTTT. This codes for CASRPVGLSTDTQYF.